One sample yielded the 20 T cell receptor beta chains listed below, sequenced in a study of blood T cell repertoires in COVID-19. Measured with immunoSEQ multiplex PCR; TCRdb has only the in-frame clones, and not every one. The sample lists roughly 58,000 clones; around two thirds were seen once. The sample comprised PBMCs or T cells enriched from blood (not recorded which). These receptors originate from a woman aged 55-70 years who had been exposed to COVID-19.

This clone was observed once. The chain uses TRBV18 and TRBJ2-1; the D gene is possibly TRBD2 (6 bases). The CDR3 has 13 residues. V was shortened by 4 bases and J by 10 bases, with 14 bases between the two germline ends. Germline CDR1 and CDR2: KGHSH and LQKENI. CDR3 nucleotides: TGTGCCAGCTCACGGGACTTTTTTTCGGAGCAGTTCTTC. As protein: CASSRDFFSEQFF.

This chain joins TRBV28 and TRBJ2-7; TRBD1 is a possible D gene (6 bases). CDR1 and CDR2 from the germline V gene are MDHEN and SYDVKM. V lost 6 bases and J lost 0, with 15 bases in between. This CDR3 has 15 amino acids. The CDR3 DNA sequence: TGTGCCAGCAGCCGGACAGACAGGAGCTCCTACGAGCAGTACTTC. It yields the protein CASSRTDRSSYEQYF.

This clone was detected a few times. The rearrangement links TRBV28 to TRBJ1-2; D uncertain. This CDR3 contains 14 residues. V lost 6 bases, J lost 6 bases, and 17 bases lay in between. CDR1 and CDR2 (germline): MDHEN, SYDVKM. In DNA form, the CDR3 reads TGTGCCAGCAGACCTCCTGACTTCTTTAATGGCTACACCTTC. Its protein product is CASRPPDFFNGYTF.

The J gene is TRBJ1-2, the V gene TRBV27; D not certain. This CDR3 has 15 residues. Trimming took 3 bases from V and 4 from J, leaving 15 bases between them. CDR1 is MNHEY, CDR2 SMNVEV, per germline (reference sequence). The CDR3, as DNA: TGTGCCAGCAGTTTGGGCGTCGGTGGTCGCTATGGCTACACCTTC. Translation: CASSLGVGGRYGYTF.

Only one count was recorded for this clone. The rearrangement uses TRBV5-1 and TRBJ2-5; 10 bases align to TRBD1. The CDR3 extends over 15 amino acids. Germline trimming cut 3 bases from V and 4 bases from J; bases unmatched to any gene: 6. Germline V lookup: CDR1 SGHRS, CDR2 YFSETQ. The CDR3 DNA sequence: TGCGCCAGCAGCTCCGAGACAGGGGGCTTAGAGACCCAGTACTTC. Translation gives CASSSETGGLETQYF.

This chain uses TRBV6-5 with TRBJ1-4; 7 bases align to TRBD1. Trimming at V came to 4 bases and at J to 1 base, leaving 3 bases not matched to a gene. The CDR3 sequence is 15 residues long. CDR1 is MNHEY, CDR2 SVGAGI, per germline. CDR3 region: CASSLYRGTNEKLFF. Here the CDR3 DNA reads TGTGCCAGCAGTTTATACAGGGGAACTAATGAAAAACTGTTTTTT.

Concerning this clone: Other nucleotide sequences from this sample produce the same CDR3. This chain uses TRBV5-1 with TRBJ2-5, with a weak D call TRBD1 (5 bases). Germline-derived CDR1 and CDR2 are SGHRS and YFSETQ. Trimming removed 3 bases from V and 5 bases from J, with 11 bases in between. The CDR3 spans 13 residues. The CDR3 DNA follows: TGCGCCAGCAGCTGGGCCCCAGGGGAGACCCAGTACTTC. This encodes CASSWAPGETQYF.

V and J are TRBV9 and TRBJ2-2; possibly TRBD2 for D (6 bases). Germline V lookup: CDR1 SGDLS, CDR2 YYNGEE. Trimming shortened V by 3 bases and J by 4 bases, and 16 bases separated the two germline ends. This CDR3 is 16 amino acids long. For the CDR3, the DNA is TGTGCCAGCAGCGCGAACCTCGGGGGTACCACCGGGGAGCTGTTTTTT. This encodes CASSANLGGTTGELFF. Supplemented by reference TRBV9 and TRBJ2-2, the full variable domain reads DSGVTQTPKHLITATGQRVTLRCSPRSGDLSVYWYQQSLDQGLQFLIQYYNGEERAKGNILERFSAQQFPDLHSELNLSSLELGDSALYFCASSANLGGTTGELFFGEGSRLTVL.

The gene calls are TRBV28 and TRBJ1-2; 7 bases fit TRBD1. CDR1 and CDR2 from the germline V gene are MDHEN and SYDVKM. J was trimmed by 8 bases and V by 3 bases; bases with no gene match: 12. The CDR3 extends over 15 amino acids. The CDR3 coding sequence is TGTGCCAGCAGTTTGACTACAGGGGTAGTATCCGGCTACACCTTC. Translated, it gives CASSLTTGVVSGYTF.

The gene calls are TRBV7-2 and TRBJ2-7, with TRBD2 identical over 8 bases. V gave up 5 bases and J gave up 3 bases; unmatched junction bases: 6. Germline values: CDR1 SGHTA, CDR2 FQGNSA. The CDR3 totals 14 residues. CDR3 nucleotide sequence: TGTGCCAGCAGCCTTCGGGGGGGGGACTACGAGCAGTACTTC. This gives the protein CASSLRGGDYEQYF.

This chain connects TRBV6-5 to TRBJ2-5; D possibly corresponds to TRBD2 (5 bases). This CDR3 comprises 14 residues. V was shortened by 6 bases and J by 5 bases, with 16 bases between the two germline ends. Per germline, CDR1 MNHEY and CDR2 SVGAGI. The CDR3 DNA reads TGTGCCAGCAGCTCCGGTTTCCCGGGGGAGACCCAGTACTTC. Its translation is CASSSGFPGETQYF.

The CDR3 nucleotides read TGTGCCATCAGTGCAGACAGGGGGTCGTTAGATACGCAGTATTTT. As protein: CAISADRGSLDTQYF. This chain links TRBV10-3 with TRBJ2-3; 9 bases map to TRBD1. Germline CDR1 ENHRY, CDR2 SYGVKD. The length of the CDR3 is 15 residues. V shed 4 bases and J 5 bases; nucleotides not matched to a gene: 7.

The V and J genes are TRBV6-1 and TRBJ2-1, with a weak D call TRBD2 (6 bases). Trimming pared 2 bases from V and 8 bases from J, leaving 7 bases between. CDR3 length equals 12 residues. The germline CDR1 and CDR2 sequences are MNHNS and SASEGT. This CDR3 reads CASSERGYEQFF. Written as DNA, the CDR3 is TGTGCCAGCAGTGAACGGGGGTATGAGCAGTTCTTC.

This clone was seen a few times. CDR3 in DNA: TGTGCCACCAGCAGAGACAGGGTCGGCAATCAGCCCCAGCATTTT. Protein: CATSRDRVGNQPQHF. The chain combines TRBV15 with TRBJ1-5, with D tentatively TRBD1 (5 bases). Germline loops: CDR1 LNHNV, CDR2 YYDKDF (reference sequence). The CDR3 has 15 residues. Trimming shortened V by 0 bases and J by 2 bases, and 8 bases separated the two germline ends. The variable domain in full, with the rest retrieved from reference TRBV15 and TRBJ1-5, is DAMVIQNPRYQVTQFGKPVTLSCSQTLNHNVMYWYQQKSSQAPKLLFHYYDKDFNNEADTPDNFQSRRPNTSFCFLDIRSPGLGDTAMYLCATSRDRVGNQPQHFGDGTRLSIL.

CDR3 in DNA: TGTGCCAGTAGTCCCCGGACTAGCGGGCGAAGTTCCTACAATGAGCAGTTCTTC. Protein product: CASSPRTSGRSSYNEQFF. This rearrangement joins TRBV19 to TRBJ2-1, with 11 bases fitting TRBD2. The germline V gene has CDR1 LNHDA and CDR2 SQIVND (reference sequence). CDR3 size: 18 residues. The J segment lost 1 base and the V segment lost 5 bases, leaving 10 bases of the junction unmatched.

The rearrangement uses TRBV6-5 and TRBJ1-5, with 10 positions matching TRBD1. The CDR3 has 14 residues. V gave up 6 bases and J gave up 7 bases; unmatched junction bases: 6. Germline CDR1 reads MNHEY; CDR2 reads SVGAGI. In nucleotides, the CDR3 is TGTGCCAGCAGCTATGGGACAGGGGCGCAGCCCCAGCATTTT. Translating gives CASSYGTGAQPQHF.

This clone was seen a handful of times. The junction does not match germline at one end; this may be a read error. The CDR3 region has the DNA TGCAGTGCTACTTTACAGGGGAGTCGAATTTTT. This codes for CSATLQGSRIF. This chain joins TRBV20-1 and TRBJ1-4; TRBD1 matches 7 bases. CDR1 and CDR2 from the germline V gene are DFQATT and SNEGSKA (reference sequence). This CDR3 is built from 11 residues.

This chain joins TRBV29-1 and TRBJ2-1; 11 positions match TRBD2. Germline V gene sequence: CDR1 SQVTM, CDR2 ANQGSEA. Trimming removed 4 bases from V and 9 bases from J; junction bases left unmatched: 5. This CDR3 is built from 13 residues. The CDR3 DNA is TGCAGCGTTGCGTTCGGGACTAGCGGTGAGCAGTTCTTC. Protein: CSVAFGTSGEQFF.

This chain uses TRBV7-9 with TRBJ1-1, with unresolved D. V lost 2 bases and J lost 3, with 10 bases in between. The CDR3 spans 14 residues. Germline assignment: CDR1 SEHNR and CDR2 FQNEAQ (reference sequence). CDR3 in amino acids: CASSLRREDTEAFF. CDR3 in DNA: TGTGCCAGCAGCTTAAGGAGGGAGGACACTGAAGCTTTCTTT.

CDR3 sequence reads: CASSIDQKLAFF. DNA for the CDR3: TGTGCCAGTAGTATAGATCAGAAGTTAGCTTTCTTT. The chain is built from TRBV19 and TRBJ1-1; D ambiguous. V was pared by 0 bases and J by 10 bases, with 9 bases between. The CDR3 extends over 12 amino acids. From germline, CDR1 is LNHDA and CDR2 SQIVND (reference sequence).